The entry below gives a single TCR beta chain sequence along with its context. Its specificity is unknown. The PCR employed 60 Vbeta primers together with 13 Jbeta primers. Only in-frame clones appear in the TCRdb table, and some are missing; sequencing was by immunoSEQ multiplex PCR. The sample lists fewer than 250,000 clones; approximately 77% were seen once. These data come from a study of cytomegalovirus exposure and HLA in healthy donors. Whole-study findings and limits: A reported reduction in N-insertions relative to the approximately 670-donor mean was seen in an Asian-associated ancestry cluster in a later analysis. Immune exposure information comprised only CMV serostatus.

CDR1 and CDR2 (germline): SGDLS, YYNGEE. V lost 3 bases, J lost 8 bases, and 14 bases lay in between. The CDR3 has 14 residues. The chain joins TRBV9 to TRBJ1-4; possible D gene TRBD1, 5 bases. The TCR was taken from a middle-aged man in good health and CMV-seropositive. The sequencing sample was made of PBMCs. The CDR3 DNA follows: TGTGCCAGCAGCGACGGGGGGAGGGGAGAAAAACTGTTTTTT. Its translation: CASSDGGRGEKLFF.